Listed here is a single TCR beta chain. The repertoire was sequenced with immunoSEQ multiplex PCR; TCRdb's copy has only in-frame clones and lacks some. The sample consists of 110,000 or so clones, approximately 85% of them appearing once. This CDR3 comprises 11 residues. Deletions cut 2 bases from V and 6 bases from J, with 6 bases between. Germline V gene lookup returns CDR1 SGHKS and CDR2 YYEKEE (reference sequence). The sample comes from a study of blood T cell repertoires in COVID-19. The source is a woman aged 55-75 years with COVID-19, enrolled during active disease. Sample: peripheral blood. This rearrangement joins TRBV5-5 to TRBJ2-7, with D uncertain. The CDR3 spells CASSFTGEQYF. CDR3 sequence (DNA): TGTGCCAGCAGCTTTACGGGCGAGCAGTACTTC. Drawing the rest from reference TRBV5-5 and TRBJ2-7, the complete variable domain is DAGVTQSPTHLIKTRGQQVTLRCSPISGHKSVSWYQQVLGQGPQFIFQYYEKEERGRGNFPDRFSARQFPNYSSELNVNALLLGDSALYLCASSFTGEQYFGPGTRLTVT.